These 19 T cell receptor beta chains originate from one sample sequenced in a study of prognosis after radiotherapy for stage I lung cancer. Amplification of TCR beta CDR3 from genomic DNA used two-round multiplex PCR. Every TRBV and TRBJ gene had its own specific primer in first-round PCR. TCRdb fed the multiplex PCR reads into MiXCR, producing one record per CDR3 protein. The sample lists 20,000 or so distinct CDR3 sequences, around 45% seen once, with roughly 33% in the top ten. The source material was PBMCs, sampled before or after stereotactic body radiation therapy (not recorded which). Receptors were obtained from a donor over 45 with non-small cell lung cancer.

The rearrangement joins TRBV18 to TRBJ1-1; 7 bases are a match to TRBD1. The CDR3 is 14 amino acids. V shed 4 bases, J shed 1 base, and the junction held 3 bases outside the gene matches. CDR1 is KGHSH, CDR2 LQKENI, per germline. The chain's CDR3 is CASSQNRGNTEAFF. CDR3 DNA: TGTGCCAGCTCACAGAACAGGGGGAACACTGAAGCTTTCTTT.

This chain joins TRBV7-9 and TRBJ2-7; 10 bases match TRBD1. The CDR3 covers 15 residues. The ends lost 7 bases at V and 4 bases at J; junction bases unmatched: 10. Germline lookup yields CDR1 SEHNR and CDR2 FQNEAQ (reference sequence). CDR3 nucleotide sequence: TGTGCCAGCATTCCGGACGACAGGGGGCGGTACGAGCAGTACTTC. Its translation is CASIPDDRGRYEQYF. Drawing the rest from reference TRBV7-9 and TRBJ2-7, the complete variable domain is DTGVSQNPRHKITKRGQNVTFRCDPISEHNRLYWYRQTLGQGPEFLTYFQNEAQLEKSRLLSDRFSAERPKGSFSTLEIQRTEQGDSAMYLCASIPDDRGRYEQYFGPGTRLTVT.

V is TRBV7-9 and J is TRBJ1-1, with D maybe TRBD1 (5 bases). This CDR3 has 13 residues. V was cut by 3 bases and J by 3 bases, with 8 bases left in between. Germline CDR1 and CDR2: SEHNR and FQNEAQ (reference sequence). CDR3 region: CASSFGTDTEAFF. Here the CDR3 DNA reads TGTGCCAGCAGCTTCGGGACTGACACTGAAGCTTTCTTT.

The chain has TRBV11-3 and TRBJ1-1; no definite D call. This CDR3 contains 12 residues. The V end was cut by 1 base, the J end by 6 bases, with 6 bases between. Germline CDR1 is SGHNT and CDR2 is YENEEA. The CDR3 sequence: CASSLGPAEAFF. The CDR3 DNA reads as TGTGCCAGCAGCTTAGGTCCGGCTGAAGCTTTCTTT.

This clonotype was seen ten or more times. The V and J genes are TRBV20-1 and TRBJ2-2, with no clear D. Germline values: CDR1 DFQATT, CDR2 SNEGSKA (reference sequence). This CDR3 has 14 amino acids. V shed 0 bases and J shed 1 base, with 6 bases lying between them. The CDR3 sequence: CSARESGNTGELFF. The CDR3 region has the DNA TGCAGTGCTAGAGAGTCAGGGAACACCGGGGAGCTGTTTTTT.

The chain links TRBV2 to TRBJ1-6; D is uncertain. Trimming shortened V by 6 bases and J by 6 bases, and 6 bases separated the two germline ends. The CDR3 runs 12 residues. From germline, CDR1 is SNHLY and CDR2 FYNNEI. CDR3 sequence reads: CASRVTNSPLHF. The CDR3 DNA follows: TGTGCCAGCAGGGTGACTAATTCACCCCTCCACTTT.

Notes on this clonotype: A read error is the likely source, as a far larger clone sits one nucleotide away. The chain joins TRBV14 to TRBJ2-1, with D hard to call. The CDR3 runs to 11 residues. Trimming took off 7 bases at V and 12 bases at J, with 13 bases between the two ends. Germline V CDR1 and CDR2: SGHDN, FVKESK. This CDR3 reads CASTPPVGQFF. DNA for the CDR3: TGTGCCAGCACTCCTCCGGTGGGGCAGTTCTTC.

In its sample, this clonotype was seen a few times. The chain recombines TRBV6-1 with TRBJ2-1; possible D gene TRBD1, 5 bases. From germline, CDR1 is MNHNS and CDR2 SASEGT. The CDR3 is 16 residues long. Trimming left V 2 bases short and J 8 bases short, with 19 bases between. The CDR3 spells CASSEYQGSAGDEQFF. The CDR3, as DNA: TGTGCCAGCAGTGAATACCAGGGAAGCGCAGGCGATGAGCAGTTCTTC.

This clonotype rates as medium-sized. This chain connects TRBV6-1 to TRBJ1-2; 9 bases align to TRBD1. This CDR3 region has 16 residues. Germline assignment: CDR1 MNHNS and CDR2 SASEGT. Trimming at V came to 6 bases and at J to 4 bases, leaving 12 bases not matched to a gene. The CDR3 spells CASSASGTGLIYGYTF. CDR3 DNA: TGTGCCAGCAGCGCCTCCGGGACAGGGTTGATCTATGGCTACACCTTC.

J is TRBJ1-3 and V is TRBV9; D is perhaps TRBD1 (5 bases). The germline CDR1 and CDR2 sequences are SGDLS and YYNGEE. The CDR3 contains 13 residues. Trimming took 0 bases from V and 4 from J, leaving 5 bases between them. DNA for the CDR3: TGTGCCAGCAGCGTAGGGACAGGAAACACCATATATTTT. Its translation: CASSVGTGNTIYF.

The chain couples TRBV7-8 to TRBJ1-2; TRBD1 matches at 7 bases. This CDR3 has 18 amino acids. The germline gives CDR1 SGHVS, CDR2 FQNEAQ. Trimming cost V 5 bases and J 6 bases; bases outside gene matches: 21. CDR3 loop: CASSPYRAGGSSVDGYTF. The CDR3 bases are TGTGCCAGCAGCCCTTATAGGGCAGGGGGTAGTTCGGTTGATGGCTACACCTTC. Full variable domain (remainder filled in from reference TRBV7-8 and TRBJ1-2): GAGVSQSPRYKVAKRGQDVALRCDPISGHVSLFWYQQALGQGPEFLTYFQNEAQLDKSGLPSDRFFAERPEGSVSTLKIQRTQQEDSAVYLCASSPYRAGGSSVDGYTFGSGTRLTVV.

This sequence joins TRBV6-2 or TRBV6-3 and TRBJ1-5, with TRBD1 as a possible D gene (6 bases). The germline V gene has CDR1 MNHEY and CDR2 SVGEGT. V was pared by 4 bases and J by 6 bases, with 16 bases between. This CDR3 has 15 residues. The DNA for the CDR3 is TGTGCCAGCAGTTCTAAACAGGGTCGAGGTCAGCCCCAGCATTTT. Translating gives CASSSKQGRGQPQHF.

In its sample, this clonotype was seen many times. The rearrangement joins TRBV19 to TRBJ2-7; TRBD2 might be the D (6 bases). This CDR3 contains 13 residues. Germline V gene sequence: CDR1 LNHDA, CDR2 SQIVND (reference sequence). Between the trimmed V and J ends, which lost 3 bases and 7 bases, there was a span of 13 bases. CDR3 nucleotides: TGTGCCAGTAGTATGGAGGGTCAGAGGGAGCAGTACTTC. It specifies CASSMEGQREQYF.

This clonotype was counted at least ten times. The J gene is TRBJ2-1, the V gene TRBV7-9; perhaps D is TRBD1 or TRBD2 (6 bases each). The germline V and J ends were trimmed by 1 base and 8 bases, with 12 bases remaining between them. The CDR3 covers 14 residues. Germline CDR1 is SEHNR and CDR2 is FQNEAQ (reference sequence). CDR3 region: CASSLEGGGYEQFF. CDR3 bases: TGTGCCAGCAGCTTAGAGGGGGGCGGGTATGAGCAGTTCTTC.

A remark on this clonotype: Possible read error: a much larger clone is one base away. As the CDR3 is not closed by the conserved phenylalanine or tryptophan, this likely results from a read error. The CDR3 coding sequence is TGTGCCAGCAGCCCCCGGCGTGGGATCAATGAGCAGTTCTCC. This encodes CASSPRRGINEQFS. The V call is TRBV3-1, the J call TRBJ2-1; no reliable D call. The CDR3 sequence is 14 residues long. CDR1 LGHDT and CDR2 YNNKEL come from the germline V gene (reference sequence). Trimming stripped 4 bases from V and 6 bases from J, with 13 bases between.

Comment on this clonotype: A much more abundant neighbour one base away suggests this may be a read error. This sequence joins TRBV7-9 and TRBJ2-3, with D perhaps matching TRBD1 or TRBD2 (5 bases each). The CDR3 covers 15 residues. The V and J ends lost 5 bases and 4 bases respectively, with 16 bases between them. Per germline, CDR1 SEHNR and CDR2 FQNEAQ (reference sequence). The CDR3 is CASSKGPAVPDTQYF. DNA for the CDR3: TGTGCCAGCAGCAAGGGACCAGCGGTACCAGATACGCAGTATTTT.

There are many counts of this clonotype. The chain links TRBV28 to TRBJ2-1; 9 bases line up with TRBD1. J was trimmed by 7 bases and V by 1 base; bases with no gene match: 14. CDR1 and CDR2 (germline): MDHEN, SYDVKM. The CDR3 is made up of 18 amino acids. As DNA, the CDR3 is TGTGCCAGCAGTTTATCAAGACAGGGGGAACGGGAAGGGAATGAGCAGTTCTTC. Translating it yields CASSLSRQGEREGNEQFF. The entire variable domain, with the rest obtained from reference TRBV28 and TRBJ2-1, is as follows: DVKVTQSSRYLVKRTGEKVFLECVQDMDHENMFWYRQDPGLGLRLIYFSYDVKMKEKGDIPEGYSVSREKKERFSLILESASTNQTSMYLCASSLSRQGEREGNEQFFGPGTRLTVL.

Notes on this clonotype: This sequence may be a read error, since a much larger clone differs from it by one base. This chain links TRBV6-4 with TRBJ2-1; TRBD1 aligns across 8 bases. Germline loops: CDR1 MRHNA, CDR2 SNTAGT. The CDR3 contains 13 residues. V was clipped by 6 bases and J by 6 bases; unmatched bases: 4. In DNA form, the CDR3 reads TGTGCCAGCAGCGTCACAGGGGGCAATGAGCAGTTCTTC. It specifies CASSVTGGNEQFF.

At least ten counts were recorded for this clonotype. The gene calls are TRBV9 and TRBJ2-1, with D maybe TRBD2 (5 bases). There are 15 residues in the CDR3. Germline loops: CDR1 SGDLS, CDR2 YYNGEE. Trimming stripped 2 bases from V and 4 bases from J, with 13 bases between. The CDR3 loop reads CASSVTSGLYNEQFF. Here the CDR3 DNA reads TGTGCCAGCAGCGTTACGAGCGGATTATACAATGAGCAGTTCTTC.